This T cell receptor (beta chain) was recovered during a study of blood T cell repertoires in COVID-19. The overall study: From the United States, Italy and Spain came samples of acute and convalescent COVID-19. Sources were T cells, B-cell-depleted T cells, or PBMCs; the material itself was cDNA or gDNA.

In the original analysis: Estimation of nucleated cell counts relied on the amplification of reference gene primers. Generated by immunoSEQ multiplex PCR, the TCRdb table keeps only in-frame clones and is missing some. V and J calls and clone size are copied from that table; D and trimming were computed from the DNA. The sample lists some 240,000 clones, about 86% seen once, with more than 9.5% in the top ten. Germline values: CDR1 MNHNY, CDR2 SVGAGI (reference sequence). With V trimmed by 5 bases and J by 9 bases, 4 bases remained unmatched. This CDR3 region has 12 residues. This clone appeared a single time.

The chain carries TRBV6-6 and TRBJ2-1; 7 nucleotides match TRBD2. The specimen was peripheral blood. The receptor's source is a woman aged 80 or over with acute or convalescent COVID-19. The CDR3 is CASSPGGGEQFF. CDR3 nucleotides: TGTGCCAGCAGTCCGGGGGGTGGTGAGCAGTTCTTC.